This entry lists 24 T cell receptor beta chains sequenced from one sample in a study of shared clonotypes between healthy human individuals. TCRdb's copy holds only in-frame clones and misses some; the assay was immunoSEQ multiplex PCR. The sample contains around 1.1 million clones, about four fifths of which appear only once. The sequenced material came from memory CD4+ T cells from PBMCs. The subset here: CD45RA-negative fraction. All receptors come from a man aged 18 to 29 in good health. Some clones in this sample may be carry-over from other donors' samples.

This clone was counted once. The chain couples TRBV7-9 to TRBJ2-3; D gene ambiguous. Germline V CDR1 and CDR2: SEHNR, FQNEAQ (reference sequence). V dropped 2 bases and J dropped 1 base, with 13 bases sitting between them. The CDR3 has 16 residues. The CDR3 here is CASSLSAVQGTDTQYF. For the CDR3, the DNA is TGTGCCAGCAGCTTATCGGCCGTCCAAGGCACAGATACGCAGTATTTT.

The chain carries TRBV27 and TRBJ1-1; 9 positions match TRBD1. The CDR3 spans 15 residues. V was clipped by 8 bases and J by 0 bases; unmatched bases: 7. Germline V lookup: CDR1 MNHEY, CDR2 SMNVEV (reference sequence). The CDR3 DNA follows: TGTGCCAGCCGCCTGGGACAGGGACTGAACACTGAAGCTTTCTTT. Translated, it gives CASRLGQGLNTEAFF.

This clone was seen only a few times. The chain combines TRBV5-1 with TRBJ1-1; D perhaps matches TRBD1 (5 bases). CDR1 and CDR2 (germline): SGHRS, YFSETQ. V gave up 4 bases and J gave up 11 bases, with 12 bases separating them. The CDR3 has 11 amino acids. Here the CDR3 DNA reads TGCGCCAGCAGCGGGGGAGTGTGGGCTTTCTTT. Residues: CASSGGVWAFF. The whole variable domain, remainder taken from reference TRBV5-1 and TRBJ1-1, is KAGVTQTPRYLIKTRGQQVTLSCSPISGHRSVSWYQQTPGQGLQFLFEYFSETQRNKGNFPGRFSGRQFSNSRSEMNVSTLELGDSALYLCASSGGVWAFFGQGTRLTVV.

The chain links TRBV6-1 to TRBJ1-2; D may be TRBD1 (5 bases). V was cut by 2 bases and J by 5 bases, with 9 bases left in between. Germline CDR1 is MNHNS and CDR2 is SASEGT. This CDR3 has 13 amino acids. CDR3 amino acids: CASSEPGWYGYTF. The CDR3 DNA reads as TGTGCCAGCAGTGAACCAGGGTGGTATGGCTACACCTTC.

About this clone itself: Relative to the germline gene, one junction end is altered; a read error may explain this. Here the CDR3 reads CASSYSSRGFTDTQCF. In nucleotides, the CDR3 is TGTGCCAGCAGTTACTCCTCTAGAGGATTCACAGATACGCAGTGTTTT. The genes are TRBV6-5 and TRBJ2-3; D is unclear. The V gene's germline CDR1 is MNHEY and CDR2 SVGAGI. CDR3 length equals 16 residues.

The chain recombines TRBV5-1 with TRBJ2-3; D may be TRBD2 (5 bases). The V end lost 2 bases, the J end lost 6 bases, and 28 bases lay between the germline ends. The CDR3 contains 19 residues. The germline V gene has CDR1 SGHRS and CDR2 YFSETQ. The chain's CDR3 is CASSFGVPLDLLRLDTQYF. Here the CDR3 DNA reads TGCGCCAGCAGCTTCGGGGTTCCTCTAGACCTGCTGAGATTGGATACGCAGTATTTT.

The genes are TRBV21-1 and TRBJ2-7; TRBD1 was called by the table and not checked on the DNA. TRBV21-1 is a pseudogene segment. The CDR3 runs 20 residues. CDR3 nucleotides: TGTGCCAGCAGCCCACTAAGAGGACAGGGAGCCGAGGAGCCACCCTCCGAGCAGTACTTC. Protein product: CASSPLRGQGAEEPPSEQYF.

This chain uses TRBV10-3 with TRBJ1-1; D remains unclear. The CDR3 runs to 18 residues. Looked up from germline, CDR1 is ENHRY and CDR2 is SYGVKD. With 2 bases removed from V and 0 bases from J, the gap between germline ends came to 19 bases. DNA for the CDR3: TGTGCCATCAGTGAGCCCGGAGATAGAGGACTCTTGAACACTGAAGCTTTCTTT. Protein sequence: CAISEPGDRGLLNTEAFF.

The rearrangement joins TRBV5-1 to TRBJ2-2; 12 bases fit TRBD2. Trimming took 5 bases from V and 4 from J; bases not matched to a gene: 15. Looked up from germline, CDR1 is SGHRS and CDR2 is YFSETQ. There are 19 residues in the CDR3. The CDR3 region is CASRLAGGRLGKSTGELFF. Written as DNA, the CDR3 is TGCGCCAGCAGACTAGCGGGAGGCCGATTGGGGAAGAGCACCGGGGAGCTGTTTTTT.

V is TRBV30 and J is TRBJ2-1; 8 bases are a match to TRBD2. V shed 3 bases and J 4 bases; nucleotides not matched to a gene: 5. The germline V gene encodes CDR1 GTSNPN and CDR2 SVGIG (reference sequence). The CDR3 runs 14 residues. This CDR3 is CAWSGLAGYNEQFF. The CDR3 bases are TGTGCCTGGAGCGGATTAGCGGGATACAATGAGCAGTTCTTC.

V usage is TRBV4-2 and J usage is TRBJ2-7, with TRBD2 matching 10 bases. CDR1 is LGHNA, CDR2 YNFKEQ, per germline. This CDR3 has 15 residues. The ends lost 1 base at V and 5 bases at J; junction bases unmatched: 5. The CDR3 loop reads CASSQALAGDNEQYF. DNA of the CDR3: TGTGCCAGCAGCCAAGCTCTAGCGGGAGACAACGAGCAGTACTTC.

This clone was seen only a few times. The chain recombines TRBV11-2 with TRBJ2-1, with 7 bases fitting TRBD1. Germline CDR1 and CDR2: SGHAT and FQNNGV. V lost 5 bases to trimming and J lost 2 bases; unmatched junction nucleotides: 6. This CDR3 contains 15 residues. DNA of the CDR3: TGTGCCAGCAGCGTACAGGGACAGCCCTACAATGAGCAGTTCTTC. This translates into CASSVQGQPYNEQFF.

The V and J genes are TRBV6-1 and TRBJ1-2; 9 nucleotides align to TRBD1. The germline gives CDR1 MNHNS, CDR2 SASEGT. CDR3 size: 16 residues. V lost 4 bases and J lost 8; bases outside the gene matches: 14. In DNA, the CDR3 is TGTGCCAGCAGTGCCGGCGGGACAGGGAAATTGTGGGGCTACACCTTC. It codes for CASSAGGTGKLWGYTF.

This clone was counted between two and nine times. The CDR3 nucleotides are TGCGCCAGCAGCCTAGCAGACTCCTACGAGCAGTACTTC. Its translation: CASSLADSYEQYF. This rearrangement joins TRBV4-3 to TRBJ2-7, with unresolved D. Germline assignment: CDR1 LGHNA and CDR2 YSLEER. The V end lost 4 bases, the J end lost 0 bases, and 7 bases lay between the germline ends. The CDR3 runs to 13 residues.

J is TRBJ2-2 and V is TRBV10-3; unclear D gene. The germline gives CDR1 ENHRY, CDR2 SYGVKD. V lost 9 bases to trimming and J lost 4 bases, with 12 bases between them. There are 13 residues in the CDR3. The CDR3 region has the DNA TGTGCCATTTCGACAAGGGCCACCGGGGAGCTGTTTTTT. Its translation: CAISTRATGELFF.

On this clone itself: The sample carries other DNA sequences with the same CDR3. The chain uses TRBV28 and TRBJ1-4, with D possibly TRBD1 on 5 matching bases. Germline loops: CDR1 MDHEN, CDR2 SYDVKM. The CDR3 runs 14 residues. Trimming removed 3 bases at V and 3 bases at J, with 8 bases between. In DNA form, the CDR3 reads TGTGCCAGCAGTTTTCGGGGGTCTAATGAAAAACTGTTTTTT. Its protein product is CASSFRGSNEKLFF.

Regarding this clone: Other nucleotide sequences in the sample specify the same CDR3. The chain has TRBV6-5 and TRBJ2-6; D uncertain. Germline CDR1 and CDR2: MNHEY and SVGAGI. Trimming removed 3 bases at V and 1 base at J, with 1 base between. The CDR3 has 13 amino acids. The CDR3 sequence is CASSYSGANVLTF. The CDR3 DNA sequence: TGTGCCAGCAGTTATTCTGGGGCCAACGTCCTGACTTTC.

A word on this clone: A read error may be the cause here, since a much bigger clone is one base away. V usage is TRBV7-9 and J usage is TRBJ2-3; 12 bases line up with TRBD2. The CDR3 totals 14 residues. The germline V gene has CDR1 SEHNR and CDR2 FQNEAQ (reference sequence). V shed 5 bases, J shed 5 bases, and the junction held 2 bases outside the gene matches. CDR3 sequence reads: CASSKTSGRDTQYF. In DNA form, the CDR3 reads TGTGCCAGCAGCAAGACTAGCGGGAGAGATACGCAGTATTTT. Full variable domain (remainder filled in from reference TRBV7-9 and TRBJ2-3): DTGVSQNPRHKITKRGQNVTFRCDPISEHNRLYWYRQTLGQGPEFLTYFQNEAQLEKSRLLSDRFSAERPKGSFSTLEIQRTEQGDSAMYLCASSKTSGRDTQYFGPGTRLTVL.

The chain uses TRBV28 and TRBJ2-1; maybe TRBD2 (6 bases). The CDR3 totals 15 residues. V gave up 5 bases and J gave up 7 bases, with 18 bases separating them. Germline V gives CDR1 MDHEN, CDR2 SYDVKM. The CDR3 DNA follows: TGTGCCAGCAGTCACGGGGGAGCGAGAGAGAATGAGCAGTTCTTC. This sequence encodes CASSHGGARENEQFF.

This clone was counted between two and nine times. This chain links TRBV5-4 with TRBJ1-1, with unresolved D. The germline V gene has CDR1 SGHNT and CDR2 YYREEE (reference sequence). V lost 3 bases to trimming and J lost 3 bases, with 9 bases between them. The CDR3 is 13 residues long. DNA of the CDR3: TGTGCCAGCAGCTACCTCGGCGACACTGAAGCTTTCTTT. Its translation: CASSYLGDTEAFF.

The chain has TRBV5-6 and TRBJ1-5, with D possibly TRBD1 on 6 matching bases. The CDR3 runs 16 residues. Trimming removed 2 bases at V and 6 bases at J, with 18 bases between. The germline V gene encodes CDR1 SGHDT and CDR2 YYEEEE. The CDR3 is CASSFTGAGVIQPQHF. The CDR3 nucleotides read TGTGCCAGCAGCTTCACCGGCGCAGGGGTTATTCAGCCCCAGCATTTT.

The chain joins TRBV19 to TRBJ2-5, with TRBD1 as a possible D gene (6 bases). Germline V gives CDR1 LNHDA, CDR2 SQIVND (reference sequence). Trimming removed 5 bases at V and 2 bases at J, with 15 bases between. This CDR3 region has 15 residues. CDR3 in amino acids: CASSRSGTTQETQYF. Here the CDR3 DNA reads TGTGCCAGTAGTCGATCCGGGACAACACAAGAGACCCAGTACTTC.

CDR3 in amino acids: CASSGGGGNQPQHF. As DNA, the CDR3 is TGTGCCAGCTCAGGGGGCGGGGGGAATCAGCCCCAGCATTTT. V usage is TRBV19 and J usage is TRBJ1-5, with 8 bases fitting TRBD1. Germline lookup yields CDR1 LNHDA and CDR2 SQIVND (reference sequence). The CDR3 runs 14 residues. The J segment lost 4 bases and the V segment lost 9 bases, leaving 8 bases of the junction unmatched.

The V call is TRBV29-1, the J call TRBJ2-1; 8 nucleotides match TRBD2. V trimming: 3 bases; J trimming: 3 bases; junction bases outside the gene matches: 4. Germline assignment: CDR1 SQVTM and CDR2 ANQGSEA. The CDR3 is made up of 14 amino acids. The CDR3 DNA follows: TGCAGCGTTGAGACGGGACTAGTCTACAATGAGCAGTTCTTC. This encodes CSVETGLVYNEQFF.